This T cell receptor beta chain was obtained from a study of T cells in Graves' hyperthyroidism and ophthalmopathy. Broader study findings: Ophthalmopathy, as predicted by the model, came a median around 7 months after the prediction. Most clonotypes expanded in the thyroid (above 0.001) were also present in blood.

Authors of the study amplified TCR beta CDR3 regions from RNA transcripts. HTBI primers drove first-round RT-PCR of the TCR CDR3. TCRdb analysed the multiplex PCR reads with MiXCR anew, one entry per CDR3 protein. Here the sample spans 600,000 or so distinct CDR3 sequences, roughly 15% being singletons. This CDR3 contains 15 residues. Germline lookup yields CDR1 GTSNPN and CDR2 SVGIG (reference sequence). The V end lost 0 bases, the J end lost 3 bases, and 13 bases lay between the germline ends. This clonotype was seen many times. Its target is not known. Using 10 ml of fresh peripheral blood, PBMCs were prepared.

The sequenced sample consisted of blood. The TCR sequence derives from a woman in her twenties or thirties with Graves' hyperthyroidism. The chain joins TRBV30 to TRBJ2-3; D not resolved. CDR3: CAWSVNRHGTDTQYF. In DNA, the CDR3 is TGTGCCTGGAGTGTAAACAGACACGGAACAGATACGCAGTATTTT.